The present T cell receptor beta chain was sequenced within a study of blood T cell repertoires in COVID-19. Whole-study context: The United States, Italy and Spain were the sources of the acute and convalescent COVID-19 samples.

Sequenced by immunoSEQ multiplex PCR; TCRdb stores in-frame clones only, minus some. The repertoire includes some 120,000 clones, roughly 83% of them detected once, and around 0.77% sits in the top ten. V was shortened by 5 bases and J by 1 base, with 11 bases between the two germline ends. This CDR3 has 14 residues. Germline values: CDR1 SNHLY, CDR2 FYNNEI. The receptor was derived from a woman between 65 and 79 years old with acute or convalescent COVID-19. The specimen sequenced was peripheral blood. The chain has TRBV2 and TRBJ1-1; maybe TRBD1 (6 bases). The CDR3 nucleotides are TGTGCCAGCAGTAACCAGGGACAGAACACTGAAGCTTTCTTT. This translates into CASSNQGQNTEAFF. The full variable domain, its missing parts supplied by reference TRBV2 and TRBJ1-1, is EPEVTQTPSHQVTQMGQEVILRCVPISNHLYFYWYRQILGQKVEFLVSFYNNEISEKSEIFDDQFSVERPDGSNFTLKIRSTKLEDSAMYFCASSNQGQNTEAFFGQGTRLTVV.